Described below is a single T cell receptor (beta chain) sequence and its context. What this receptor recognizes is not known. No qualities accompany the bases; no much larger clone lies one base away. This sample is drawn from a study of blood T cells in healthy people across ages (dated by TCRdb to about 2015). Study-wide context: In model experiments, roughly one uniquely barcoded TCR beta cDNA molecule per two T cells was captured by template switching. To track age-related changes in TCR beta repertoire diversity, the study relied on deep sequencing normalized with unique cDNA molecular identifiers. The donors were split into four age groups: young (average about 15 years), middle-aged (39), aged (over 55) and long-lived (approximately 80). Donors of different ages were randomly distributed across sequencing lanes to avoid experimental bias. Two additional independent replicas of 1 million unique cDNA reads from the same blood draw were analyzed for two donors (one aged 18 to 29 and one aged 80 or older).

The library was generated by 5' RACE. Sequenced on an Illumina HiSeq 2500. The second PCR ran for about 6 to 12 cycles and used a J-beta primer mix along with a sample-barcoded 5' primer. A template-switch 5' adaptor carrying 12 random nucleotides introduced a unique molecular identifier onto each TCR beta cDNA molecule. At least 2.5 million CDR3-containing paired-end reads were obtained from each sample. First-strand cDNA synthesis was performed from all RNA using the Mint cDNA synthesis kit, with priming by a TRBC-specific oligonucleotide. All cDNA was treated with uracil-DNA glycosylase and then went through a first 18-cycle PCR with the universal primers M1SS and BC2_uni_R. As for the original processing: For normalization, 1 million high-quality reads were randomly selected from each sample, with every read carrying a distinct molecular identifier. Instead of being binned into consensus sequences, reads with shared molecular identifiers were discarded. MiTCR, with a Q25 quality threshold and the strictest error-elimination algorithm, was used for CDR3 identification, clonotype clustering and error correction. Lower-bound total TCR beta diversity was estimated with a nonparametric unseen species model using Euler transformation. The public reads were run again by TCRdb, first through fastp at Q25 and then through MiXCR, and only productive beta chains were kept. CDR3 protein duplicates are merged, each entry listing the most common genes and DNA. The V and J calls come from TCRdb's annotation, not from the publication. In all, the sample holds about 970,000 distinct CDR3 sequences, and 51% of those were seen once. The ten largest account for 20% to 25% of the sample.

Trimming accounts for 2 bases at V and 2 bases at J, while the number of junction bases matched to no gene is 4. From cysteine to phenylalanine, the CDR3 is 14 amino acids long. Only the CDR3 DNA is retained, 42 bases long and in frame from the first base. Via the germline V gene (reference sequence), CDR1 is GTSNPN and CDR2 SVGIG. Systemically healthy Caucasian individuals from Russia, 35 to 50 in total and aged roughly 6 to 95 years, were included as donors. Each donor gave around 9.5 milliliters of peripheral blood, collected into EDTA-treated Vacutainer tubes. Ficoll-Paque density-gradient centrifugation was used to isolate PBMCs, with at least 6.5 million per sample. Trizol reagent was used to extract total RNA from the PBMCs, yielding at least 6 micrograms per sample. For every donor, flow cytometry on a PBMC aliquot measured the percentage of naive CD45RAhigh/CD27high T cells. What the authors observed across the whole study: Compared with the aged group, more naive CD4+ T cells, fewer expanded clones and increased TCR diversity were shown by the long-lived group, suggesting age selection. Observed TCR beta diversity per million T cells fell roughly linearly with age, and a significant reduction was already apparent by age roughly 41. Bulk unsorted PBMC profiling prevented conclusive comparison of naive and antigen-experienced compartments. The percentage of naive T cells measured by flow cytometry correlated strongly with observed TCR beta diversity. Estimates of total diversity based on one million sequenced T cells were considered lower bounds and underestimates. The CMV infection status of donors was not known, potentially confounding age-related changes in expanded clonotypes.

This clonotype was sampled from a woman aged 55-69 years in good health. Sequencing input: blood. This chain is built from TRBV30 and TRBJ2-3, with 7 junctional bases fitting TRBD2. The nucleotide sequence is TGTGCCTGGAGTCTAGCGGTGATCACAGATACGCAGTATTTT. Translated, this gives CAWSLAVITDTQYF.